This TCR beta chain was retrieved from a study of lymphopenia after photon versus proton radiotherapy. Using immunoSEQ multiplex PCR, the repertoire was profiled, and TCRdb retains in-frame clones only, with some absent. The profile covers around 55,000 clones, with 70% to 85% appearing a single time and 2.1% taken by the ten largest. This CDR3 has 16 residues. Trimming removed 1 base from V and 0 bases from J; junction bases left unmatched: 5. Germline CDR1 is SGHAT and CDR2 is FQNNGV. This receptor was obtained from a man in his 60s with pancreatic cancer. The sequences come from peripheral blood, collected from a patient treated with proton-based radiotherapy. The rearrangement joins TRBV11-2 to TRBJ1-1; 7 bases map to TRBD1. The CDR3 sequence: CASSLVGGQLNTEAFF. The CDR3, as DNA: TGTGCCAGCAGCTTAGTCGGGGGACAGCTGAACACTGAAGCTTTCTTT.